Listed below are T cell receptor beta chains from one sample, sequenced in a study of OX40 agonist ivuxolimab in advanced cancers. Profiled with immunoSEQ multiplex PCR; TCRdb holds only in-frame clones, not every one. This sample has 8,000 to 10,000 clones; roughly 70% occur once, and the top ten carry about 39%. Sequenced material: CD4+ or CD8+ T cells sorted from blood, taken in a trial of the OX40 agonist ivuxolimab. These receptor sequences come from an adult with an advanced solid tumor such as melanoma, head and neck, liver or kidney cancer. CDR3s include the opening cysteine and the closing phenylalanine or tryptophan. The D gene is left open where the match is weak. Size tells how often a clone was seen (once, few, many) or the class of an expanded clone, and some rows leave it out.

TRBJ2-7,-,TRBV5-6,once,TGTGCCAGCAGCTTGGGCAGGAGTCCCTACGAGCAGTACTTC,CASSLGRSPYEQYF
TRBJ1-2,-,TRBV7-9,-,TGTGCCAGCAGCTTTGGAGGGTACGGCTACACCTTC,CASSFGGYGYTF
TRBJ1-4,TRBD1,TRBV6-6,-,TGTGCCAGCAGCCCGCTAGTGACAGGGATTGAAAAACTGTTTTTT,CASSPLVTGIEKLFF
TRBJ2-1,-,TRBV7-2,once,TGTGCCAGCAGCTTAGAAGCCCGACTCTCCTACAATGAGCAGTTCTTC,CASSLEARLSYNEQFF
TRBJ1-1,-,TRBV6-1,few,TGTGCCAGCAGTGAAGCGCCAGGGGTGAACACTGAAGCTTTCTTT,CASSEAPGVNTEAFF
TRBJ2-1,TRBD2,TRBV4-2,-,TGTGCCAGCGGGTTCAGCGGGAGCTCCTACAATGAGCAGTTCTTC,CASGFSGSSYNEQFF
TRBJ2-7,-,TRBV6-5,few,TGTGCCAGCAGTTCGTCGGACACGGGACCCTACGAGCAGTACTTC,CASSSSDTGPYEQYF
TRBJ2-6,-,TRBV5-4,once,TGTGCCAGCCAAAACCTTACCAGACAAAGTCGGGCCAACGTCCTGACTTTC,CASQNLTRQSRANVLTF
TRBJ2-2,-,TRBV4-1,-,TGCGCCAGCAGCTCCCGGGACATACCCACCGGGGAGCTGTTTTTT,CASSSRDIPTGELFF
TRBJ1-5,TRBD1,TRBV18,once,TGTGCCAGCTCGTCGACCGGGACAGGCGGTCAGCCCCAGCATTTT,CASSSTGTGGQPQHF
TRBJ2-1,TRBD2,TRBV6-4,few,TGTGCCAGCAGTGACTCTAGCGGGAGGGGAGATGAGCAGTTCTTC,CASSDSSGRGDEQFF
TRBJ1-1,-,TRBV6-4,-,TGTGCCAGCAAAGTAGGGGTGAACACTGAAGCTTTCTTT,CASKVGVNTEAFF
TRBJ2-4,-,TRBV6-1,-,TGTGCCAGCAGCCCTAGCAGCTTAATGAACATTCAGTACTTC,CASSPSSLMNIQYF
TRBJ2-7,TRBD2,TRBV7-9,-,TGTGCCAGCAGCTTAGAGACTAGCGGGAGGGGGTACGAGCAGTACTTC,CASSLETSGRGYEQYF
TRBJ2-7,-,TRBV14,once,TGTGCCAGCAGCCCGTACCCCTACTACGAGCAGTACTTC,CASSPYPYYEQYF
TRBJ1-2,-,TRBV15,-,TGTGCCACCAGCAGAGATTTCGGGCAGGTGATATATGGCTACACCTTC,CATSRDFGQVIYGYTF
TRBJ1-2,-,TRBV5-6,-,TGTGCCAGCAGCTTGACGGATTTCTACAACTATGGCTACACCTTC,CASSLTDFYNYGYTF
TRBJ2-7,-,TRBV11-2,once,TGTGCCAGCAGCTTAGGAGCTAGCAACGAGCAGTACTTC,CASSLGASNEQYF
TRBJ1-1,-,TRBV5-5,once,TGTGCCAGCAGCCCTCGGGTCGGTACAGGCCTTGAAGCTTTCTTT,CASSPRVGTGLEAFF
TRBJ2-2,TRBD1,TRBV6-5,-,TGTGCCAGCTACCGGGACAGAAACACCGGGGAGCTGTTTTTT,CASYRDRNTGELFF
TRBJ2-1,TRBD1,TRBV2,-,TGTGCCAGCAGTGAAGGACAGGGATCCTACAATGAGCAGTTCTTC,CASSEGQGSYNEQFF
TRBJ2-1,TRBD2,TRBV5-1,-,TGCGCCAGCAGTAGCGGGAGGTGGTTTCAAAACCACAATGAGCAGTTCTTC,CASSSGRWFQNHNEQFF
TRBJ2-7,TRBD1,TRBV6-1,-,TGTGCCAGCAGTGAAGCGGAGACAGGGGGCTACGAGCAGTACTTC,CASSEAETGGYEQYF
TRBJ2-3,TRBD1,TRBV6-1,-,TGTGCCAGCAGTGACGGACAGGGGGCCGCAGATACGCAGTATTTT,CASSDGQGAADTQYF
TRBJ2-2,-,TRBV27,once,TGTGCCAGCAGTTTATCGGGGGAGACCCCGAACACCGGGGAGCTGTTTTTT,CASSLSGETPNTGELFF
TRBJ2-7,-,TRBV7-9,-,TGTGCCAGCAGGTCCGGGACGGACTACGAGCAGTACTTC,CASRSGTDYEQYF
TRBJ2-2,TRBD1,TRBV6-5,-,TGTGCCAGCAGTGACAGGGCCACCGGGGAGCTGTTTTTT,CASSDRATGELFF
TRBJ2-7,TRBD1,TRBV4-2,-,TGTGCCAGCAGCCAAGGACAGGGGCTCGAGCAGTACTTC,CASSQGQGLEQYF
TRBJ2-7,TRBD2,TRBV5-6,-,TGTGCCAGCAGTGCGACTAGCGGTTACGAGCAGTACTTC,CASSATSGYEQYF
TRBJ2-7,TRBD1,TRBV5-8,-,TGTGCCAGCAGCCACCGGGACAGGCTTTACGAGCAGTACTTC,CASSHRDRLYEQYF
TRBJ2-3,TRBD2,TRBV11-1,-,TGTGCCAGCAGCTTATACAGTAGCGGGAGTGCAGATACGCAGTATTTT,CASSLYSSGSADTQYF
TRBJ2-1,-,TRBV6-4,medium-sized,TGTGCCAGCAGTGACCGGGACAACAATGAGCAGTTCTTC,CASSDRDNNEQFF
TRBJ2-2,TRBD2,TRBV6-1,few,TGTGCCAGCAGTGAGCGGGAGACCGGGGAGCTGTTTTTT,CASSERETGELFF
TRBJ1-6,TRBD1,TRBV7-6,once,TGTGCCAGCAGCTCGGACAGGGGTCTGTCACCCCTCCACTTT,CASSSDRGLSPLHF
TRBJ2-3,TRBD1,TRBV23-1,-,TGCGCCAGCAGTCTGCACCCCCGGACAGGGGTGGAGGGGTGCACAGATACGCAGTATTTT,CASSLHPRTGVEGCTDTQYF
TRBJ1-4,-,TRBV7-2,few,TGTGCCAGCAGCTACGAGTCCCAGGGACAAGAAAAACTGTTTTTT,CASSYESQGQEKLFF
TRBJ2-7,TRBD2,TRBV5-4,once,TGTGCCAGCAGGCCGACTAGCGGTGAGGTCTGGTACTTC,CASRPTSGEVWYF
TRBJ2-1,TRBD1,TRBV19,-,TGTGCCAGTAGTAGGGACAGAGGAGAATTCGAGCAGTTCTTC,CASSRDRGEFEQFF
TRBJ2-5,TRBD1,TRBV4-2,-,TGTGCCAGCAGCCTCGGACAGGTAGAAGAGACCCAGTACTTC,CASSLGQVEETQYF
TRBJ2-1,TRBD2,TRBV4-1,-,TGCGCCAGCAGCCAAGATCCTCCATTAGGGCGGGGGGCTGACAATGAGCAGTTCTTC,CASSQDPPLGRGADNEQFF
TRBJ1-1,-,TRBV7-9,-,TGTGCCAGCAGCTTGGGGGGCGCTGAAGCTTTCTTT,CASSLGGAEAFF
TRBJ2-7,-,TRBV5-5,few,TGTGCCAGCAGCCGCGGCAGCGGCGAGCAGTACTTC,CASSRGSGEQYF
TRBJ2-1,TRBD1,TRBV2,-,TGTGCCAGCAGGGACAGGGACCTTTCCTACAATGAGCAGTTCTTC,CASRDRDLSYNEQFF
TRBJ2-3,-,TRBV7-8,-,TGTGCCAGCCACGGTTGGGGGTTGGCAGATACGCAGTATTTT,CASHGWGLADTQYF